The clone carrying this TCR beta chain was picked up a small number of times. The antigen remains undetermined. The sample comes from a study of Tregs in tolerant kidney transplant recipients. Unstimulated regulatory T cells (CD4+CD25+CD127-), CD4+CD25- non-regulatory cells, CD4 and CD8 cells were FACS-sorted from thawed PBMCs. Whole-study findings and limits: Biological reproducibility was not directly addressed, but technical replication error appeared minimal.

Measured with immunoSEQ multiplex PCR; TCRdb has only the in-frame clones, and not every one. The table shows approximately 66,000 clones, with 70% to 90% occurring only once. Sample: Tregs from blood, taken before the transplant. The receptor was derived from a human donor who received a combined kidney and bone marrow transplant.

The CDR3 DNA follows: TGCAGCGTCCGGACCCCATTAGACACTGAAGCTTTCTTT. It codes for CSVRTPLDTEAFF. The chain uses TRBV29-1 and TRBJ1-1; D call uncertain. V lost 6 bases, J lost 3 bases, and 14 bases lay in between. The CDR3 extends over 13 amino acids. CDR1 is SQVTM, CDR2 ANQGSEA, per germline.